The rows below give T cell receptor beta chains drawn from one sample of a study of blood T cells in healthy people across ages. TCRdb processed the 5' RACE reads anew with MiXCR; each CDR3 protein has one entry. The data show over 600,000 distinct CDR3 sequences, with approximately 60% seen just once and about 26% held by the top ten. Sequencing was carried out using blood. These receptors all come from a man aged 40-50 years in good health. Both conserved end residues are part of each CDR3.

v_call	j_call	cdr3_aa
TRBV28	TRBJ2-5	CASSELPSPRGGLETQYF
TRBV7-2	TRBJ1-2	CASSSGGAFYGYTF
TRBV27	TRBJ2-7	CASSLGFGERVHEQYF
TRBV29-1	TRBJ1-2	CSVETNGYGYTF
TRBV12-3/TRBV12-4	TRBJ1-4	CASREGRYNEKLFF
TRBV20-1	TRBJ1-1	CSARTGGLLNTEAFF
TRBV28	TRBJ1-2	CATLRYGYTF
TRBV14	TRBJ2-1	CASSLKLIRDSENEQFF
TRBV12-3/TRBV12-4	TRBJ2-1	CASSRRQGLYEQFF
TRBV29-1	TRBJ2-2	CSVDTQNTGELFF
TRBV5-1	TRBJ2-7	CASSLVAGGNYEQYF
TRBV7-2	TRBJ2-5	CASSLWDRGLGETQYF